A single sample gave rise to the 18 T cell receptor beta chains below, sequenced in a study of monozygotic twins with inflammatory bowel disease. Reprocessing the 5' RACE reads, TCRdb reports a single entry for every CDR3 protein and omits DNA. Its table records more than 350,000 distinct CDR3 sequences. Sequences were obtained from blood. These receptors were obtained from a human donor with ulcerative colitis or Crohn's disease, or a healthy co-twin of an affected twin (not recorded which).

V is TRBV5-1 and J is TRBJ2-5; without DNA, the TCRdb call of TRBD2 cannot be checked. Per the germline V gene, CDR1 is SGHRS and CDR2 is YFSETQ. The CDR3 totals 14 residues. The CDR3: CASMEGLAGETQYF.

The rearrangement links TRBV9 to TRBJ1-6; with no DNA, the TCRdb D assignment of TRBD1 cannot be verified. The CDR3 totals 14 residues. Germline values: CDR1 SGDLS, CDR2 YYNGEE. The chain's CDR3 is CASSESGGGSPLHF. The variable domain in full, with the rest retrieved from reference TRBV9 and TRBJ1-6, is DSGVTQTPKHLITATGQRVTLRCSPRSGDLSVYWYQQSLDQGLQFLIQYYNGEERAKGNILERFSAQQFPDLHSELNLSSLELGDSALYFCASSESGGGSPLHFGNGTRLTVT.

This rearrangement joins TRBV3-1 to TRBJ2-7; TCRdb lists TRBD1, though no DNA is available to test this call. The CDR3 spans 15 residues. The germline V gene encodes CDR1 LGHDT and CDR2 YNNKEL (reference sequence). CDR3 sequence reads: CASSPLTGGPGEQYF.

The J gene is TRBJ2-1, the V gene TRBV7-9; TCRdb indicates TRBD2, and absent DNA this call remains unverified. Looked up from germline, CDR1 is SEHNR and CDR2 is FQNEAQ (reference sequence). There are 12 residues in the CDR3. The CDR3 protein is CASSFVAGAQFF.

V usage is TRBV12-3 or TRBV12-4 and J usage is TRBJ1-5; the TCRdb D gene call, TRBD1, has no DNA to confirm it. The CDR3 is 21 amino acids. CDR3 in amino acids: CASSFIGGIGGTGYGNQPQHF.

V usage is TRBV3-1 and J usage is TRBJ1-2. Germline CDR1 and CDR2: LGHDT and YNNKEL (reference sequence). This CDR3 spans 11 amino acids. This chain's CDR3 is CASSRESGYTF.

The chain's CDR3 is CASSPDGGGQPQHF. The chain combines TRBV12-3 or TRBV12-4 with TRBJ1-5; TCRdb's assignment of TRBD1 cannot be checked, as there is no DNA. The CDR3 consists of 14 residues.

The CDR3 region is CASSGGWGADQPQHF. This sequence joins TRBV9 and TRBJ1-5; as DNA is missing, the TRBD1 call by TCRdb cannot be tested. Germline V CDR1 and CDR2: SGDLS, YYNGEE. The CDR3 is 15 amino acids.

The genes are TRBV5-6 and TRBJ2-3; TCRdb indicates TRBD2, and absent DNA this call remains unverified. The CDR3 has 15 residues. Germline V gives CDR1 SGHDT, CDR2 YYEEEE. The CDR3 reads CASSLTGGLGDTQYF.

The genes are TRBV20-1 and TRBJ2-7; TCRdb reports TRBD2, a call that lacks DNA to check it against. The CDR3 loop spans 13 amino acids. The V gene's germline CDR1 is DFQATT and CDR2 SNEGSKA (reference sequence). This CDR3 is CSATTSGKYEQYF.

This sequence joins TRBV28 and TRBJ2-3; the D gene TCRdb calls, TRBD1, cannot be checked with no DNA. CDR1 MDHEN and CDR2 SYDVKM come from the germline V gene. This CDR3 has 16 residues. CDR3 protein: CASSPSGRGITDTQYF.

This chain uses TRBV20-1 with TRBJ1-6; TCRdb calls TRBD1, which cannot be checked without DNA. Germline V gene data show CDR1 as DFQATT and CDR2 as SNEGSKA (reference sequence). CDR3 length: 13 residues. CDR3 sequence reads: CSAGTGKDSPLHF.

The chain joins TRBV2 to TRBJ2-3; the TCRdb D gene call, TRBD2, has no DNA to confirm it. Germline V lookup: CDR1 SNHLY, CDR2 FYNNEI. The CDR3 totals 17 residues. CDR3 sequence: CASSRLAGWATTDTQYF.

This chain joins TRBV28 and TRBJ2-2; TCRdb reports TRBD1, a call that lacks DNA to check it against. The CDR3 consists of 14 residues. Looked up from germline, CDR1 is MDHEN and CDR2 is SYDVKM. This chain's CDR3 is CASKGGSNTGELFF.

This chain uses TRBV4-2 with TRBJ1-4. Germline lookup yields CDR1 LGHNA and CDR2 YNFKEQ. There are 14 residues in the CDR3. CDR3 sequence reads: CASSQVGSNEKLFF.

The chain uses TRBV3-1 and TRBJ1-6. In germline, CDR1 is LGHDT, CDR2 YNNKEL (reference sequence). The length of the CDR3 is 14 residues. The CDR3 loop is CASSQEWATHPLHF. The complete variable domain, with remaining parts taken from reference TRBV3-1 and TRBJ1-6, reads DTAVSQTPKYLVTQMGNDKSIKCEQNLGHDTMYWYKQDSKKFLKIMFSYNNKELIINETVPNRFSPKSPDKAHLNLHINSLELGDSAVYFCASSQEWATHPLHFGNGTRLTVT.

The rearrangement joins TRBV7-3 to TRBJ2-1. The CDR3 is made up of 14 amino acids. Germline CDR1 and CDR2: SGHTA and FQGTGA. The CDR3 sequence: CASSKHLSYNEQFF.

J is TRBJ1-2 and V is TRBV6-5; TCRdb gives TRBD1 as the D gene, but with no DNA this cannot be confirmed. The CDR3 is 15 amino acids. CDR1 and CDR2 (germline): MNHEY, SVGAGI. The CDR3 reads CASSYSGGSFYGYTF.